This T cell receptor beta chain derives from a study of CD4 T cells in relation to SARS-CoV-2 and coronaviruses. Study findings and constraints: In roughly 65% of donors, memory CD4+ clonotypes crossrecognized SARS-CoV-2 and at least one common cold coronavirus spike. The cross-reactivity analysis covered only spike protein, not other viral proteins.

Trimming at V came to 10 bases and at J to 4 bases, leaving 9 bases not matched to a gene. CDR3 length: 13 residues. Looked up from germline, CDR1 is MDHEN and CDR2 is SYDVKM. Before the COVID-19 pandemic, during about 2011-2019, CD4+ T cells were taken from unexposed donors. After ten to eleven days of culture, CD4+ T cells were isolated. The assay was immunoSEQ multiplex PCR, and TCRdb's table has in-frame clones only and misses some. The sample lists fewer than 25,000 clones, roughly 73% occurring once. This clone was seen once. Its matching antigen is unknown. Sequencing was carried out using CD4+ T cells from PBMCs, cultured in vitro. This chain joins TRBV28 and TRBJ2-7; 8 bases are shared with TRBD2. The TCR originated in a human donor in good health. Here the CDR3 reads CATSSGGLYEQYF. The CDR3 DNA reads as TGTGCCACCTCCTCGGGGGGGCTATACGAGCAGTACTTC.